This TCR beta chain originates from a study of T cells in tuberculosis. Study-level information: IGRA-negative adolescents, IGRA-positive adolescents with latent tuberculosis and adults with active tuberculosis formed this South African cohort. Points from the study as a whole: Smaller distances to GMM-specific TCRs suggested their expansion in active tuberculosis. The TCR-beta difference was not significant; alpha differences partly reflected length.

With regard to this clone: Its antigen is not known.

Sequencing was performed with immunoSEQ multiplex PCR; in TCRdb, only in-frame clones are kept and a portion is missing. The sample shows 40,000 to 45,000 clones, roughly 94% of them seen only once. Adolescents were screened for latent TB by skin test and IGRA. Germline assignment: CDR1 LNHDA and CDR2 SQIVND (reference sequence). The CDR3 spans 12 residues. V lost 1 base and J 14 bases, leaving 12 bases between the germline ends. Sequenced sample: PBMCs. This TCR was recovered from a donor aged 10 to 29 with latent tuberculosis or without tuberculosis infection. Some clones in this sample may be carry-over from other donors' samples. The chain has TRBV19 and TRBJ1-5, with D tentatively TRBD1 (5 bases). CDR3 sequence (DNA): TGTGCCAGTAGTATAGGGGGGGACCTTAAGCATTTT. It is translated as CASSIGGDLKHF.